This TCR beta chain stems from a study of response to subunit inactivated influenza vaccine (dated by TCRdb to 2016 to 2019). For the wider study: To follow how T cells responded to a trivalent subunit inactivated influenza vaccine, the researchers relied on deep quantitative profiling of the T cell receptor repertoire. Overall results and qualifications from the work: It was suggested by the authors that each seasonal influenza vaccination may recruit only a limited number of new T cells.

The CDR3 starts with the cysteine, ends with the phenylalanine, and has 13 residues. The retained sequence is limited to the CDR3, 39 bases, with the frame set at the first base. Based on the germline V gene (reference sequence), the CDR1 and CDR2 sequences are LNHNV and YYDKDF. V sheds 8 bases and J sheds 3 bases, leaving 10 bases between their ends. Library creation used RT-PCR. Sequencing instrument: Illumina HiSeq 2500. TCRdb handled the public reads itself, with Q25 trimming in fastp and clone calling in MiXCR, and kept productive beta chains. Rows are combined by CDR3 protein, so each entry shows the most common genes and DNA. This sample comprises 650,000 to 800,000 distinct CDR3 sequences, roughly 20% of them detected only once. The ten largest account for roughly a tenth of the sample. This clonotype was recorded a few times. What this receptor recognizes is not known. Base qualities are missing; no much larger clone stands one base away.

Sequenced here: PBMCs from blood, sampled around 5 days after vaccination. The sequence is built from TRBV15 and TRBJ2-2, with a tentative D gene TRBD1 over 5 matching bases. The receptor's source is a man aged 50 to 59 who received an inactivated influenza vaccine. Donor details come from another sample of the same person, matched by shared clones. The CDR3 protein sequence reads: CATGQGDTGELFF. The DNA sequence is as follows: TGTGCCACCGGGCAGGGTGACACCGGGGAGCTGTTTTTT.